This T cell receptor (beta chain) came from a study of quantifying T cell responses using KT2 cells. Overall study: Reverse transcription used primers in the TCR alpha and beta constant regions.

CDR3 length equals 14 residues. V dropped 3 bases and J dropped 7 bases, with 16 bases sitting between them. CDR1 and CDR2 from the germline V gene are SGHKS and YYEKEE (reference sequence). This clonotype appeared a few times. A single-stranded UMI oligo with SP2 sequence was ligated to cDNA 3' ends. An equimolar mix of RC1.1 and RC1.2 primed the beta chain across TRBC1 and TRBC2. TCRdb itself ran the UMI-ligation and nested PCR reads through MiXCR, one entry per CDR3 protein. The sample yields about 33,000 distinct CDR3 sequences, about a tenth seen once. The source of this sequence is a human donor. The sequencing sample was made of PBMCs spiked with cells of the T cell clone KT2. The chain combines TRBV5-5 with TRBJ1-2, with D perhaps TRBD1 (5 bases). CDR3 bases: TGTGCCAGCAGCTCTGAACCAGGGAGAGGTGGCTACACCTTC. Translating gives CASSSEPGRGGYTF.